These T cell receptor beta chains were read from a single sample in a study of blood T cell repertoires in COVID-19. Produced via immunoSEQ multiplex PCR; TCRdb's table is partial and in-frame only. The table records some 460,000 clones, 75% to 90% of them present only once. Sequencing input: peripheral blood. The source of these receptors is a woman in her 30s with acute or convalescent COVID-19. Both conserved end residues are trimmed from each CDR3. Fields, in order: D gene, V gene, J gene, clone size, CDR3 length, CDR3 protein. A D gene is named only where the DNA matches it firmly. Not all rows give a size; the values are once, few, many and, for expanded clones, a class.

TRBD1	TRBV5-6	TRBJ1-3	-	14	ASSPRRTGGENTIY
-	TRBV2	TRBJ2-5	-	15	ASSEVGDRRPKETQY
-	TRBV2	TRBJ1-2	-	14	ASRPHGGGAQYGYT
TRBD2	TRBV3-1/TRBV3-2	TRBJ2-1	-	13	ASKLAGSSYNEQF
TRBD2	TRBV5-4	TRBJ2-5	-	13	ASSHGGAKEETQY
-	TRBV27	TRBJ1-1	few	12	ASSLTNSGTEAF
TRBD1	TRBV6-2/TRBV6-3	TRBJ2-7	few	13	ASSWDRETSYEQY
TRBD2	TRBV5-5	TRBJ2-1	-	13	ASSSEGGEYNEQF
-	TRBV29-1	TRBJ1-1	-	12	SVQAWAGDTEAF
-	TRBV27	TRBJ1-1	few	11	ASSFSVLTEAF
-	TRBV19	TRBJ1-3	-	14	ASSIAGAISGNTIY
TRBD2	TRBV25-1	TRBJ2-4	-	10	ASRGGKNIQY
-	TRBV19	TRBJ2-5	-	13	ASTPWWGNQETQY
TRBD2	TRBV10-3	TRBJ2-5	-	15	AISDPTSGGPKETQY
-	TRBV6-5	TRBJ1-3	-	13	ASRSGLSSGNTIY
TRBD1	TRBV30	TRBJ2-2	-	12	AWGQGANTGELF
TRBD1	TRBV27	TRBJ1-1	few	13	ASSLRGLIDTEAF